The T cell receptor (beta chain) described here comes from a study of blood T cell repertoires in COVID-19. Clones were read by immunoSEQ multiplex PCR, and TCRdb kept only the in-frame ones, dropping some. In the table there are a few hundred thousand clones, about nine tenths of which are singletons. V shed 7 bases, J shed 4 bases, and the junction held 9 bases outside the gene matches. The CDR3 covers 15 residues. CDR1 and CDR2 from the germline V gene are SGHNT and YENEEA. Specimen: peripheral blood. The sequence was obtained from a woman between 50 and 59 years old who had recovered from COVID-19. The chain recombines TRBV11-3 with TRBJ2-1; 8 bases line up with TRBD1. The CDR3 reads CASNIGQGPYNEQFF. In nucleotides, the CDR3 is TGTGCCAGCAACATTGGACAGGGCCCGTACAATGAGCAGTTCTTC.